This TCR beta chain was recorded in a study of PD-1 blockade in classical Hodgkin lymphoma. In every patient, relapse followed autologous stem cell transplantation, while exposure to brentuximab vedotin differed. Complete response, partial response or progressive disease made up the best responses. Overall study findings and caveats: Baseline diversity in complete responders resembled that of newly diagnosed patients. No one has yet defined what causes the repertoire differences, which may be disease activity or prior therapy. In newly diagnosed patients, baseline TCR diversity was reportedly below that of healthy donors.

Clones were read by immunoSEQ multiplex PCR, and TCRdb kept only the in-frame ones, dropping some. The sample carries nearly 55,000 clones, 81% recorded once. On this clone: Its antigen remains unknown.

With V trimmed by 2 bases and J by 6 bases, 12 bases remained unmatched. This CDR3 is built from 17 residues. CDR1 SGHTA and CDR2 FQGNSA come from the germline V gene. The genes are TRBV7-2 and TRBJ2-2, with 7 bases aligning to TRBD1. This clonotype originated in a human donor with classical Hodgkin lymphoma. The sample was peripheral blood mononuclear cells (PBMCs), taken at baseline. As DNA, the CDR3 is TGTGCCAGCAGCTTACTTACTACAGGGGAACGCGCCGGGGAGCTGTTTTTT. Its translation: CASSLLTTGERAGELFF.